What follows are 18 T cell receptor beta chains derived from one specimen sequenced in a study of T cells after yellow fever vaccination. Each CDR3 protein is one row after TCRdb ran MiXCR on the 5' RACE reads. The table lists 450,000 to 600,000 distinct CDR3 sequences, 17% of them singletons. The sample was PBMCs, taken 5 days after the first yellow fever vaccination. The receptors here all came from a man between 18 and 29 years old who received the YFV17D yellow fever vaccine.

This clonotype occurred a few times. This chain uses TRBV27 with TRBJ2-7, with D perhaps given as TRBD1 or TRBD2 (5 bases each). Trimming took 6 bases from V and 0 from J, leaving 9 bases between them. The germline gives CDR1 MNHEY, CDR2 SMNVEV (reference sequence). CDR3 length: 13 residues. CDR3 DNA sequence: TGTGCCAGCAGCTGGGGGACCTCCTACGAGCAGTACTTC. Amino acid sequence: CASSWGTSYEQYF.

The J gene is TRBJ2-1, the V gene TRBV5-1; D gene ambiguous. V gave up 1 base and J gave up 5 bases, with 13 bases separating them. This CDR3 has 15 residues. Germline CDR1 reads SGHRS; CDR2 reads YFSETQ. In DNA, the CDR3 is TGCGCCAGCAGCTTGCACACCGCCAGCAACAATGAGCAGTTCTTC. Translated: CASSLHTASNNEQFF.

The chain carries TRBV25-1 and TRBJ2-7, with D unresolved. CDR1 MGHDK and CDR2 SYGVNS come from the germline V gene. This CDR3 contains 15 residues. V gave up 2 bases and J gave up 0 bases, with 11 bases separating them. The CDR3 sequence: CASSEGDHSSYEQYF. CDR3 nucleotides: TGTGCCAGCAGTGAAGGAGACCACAGCTCCTACGAGCAGTACTTC.

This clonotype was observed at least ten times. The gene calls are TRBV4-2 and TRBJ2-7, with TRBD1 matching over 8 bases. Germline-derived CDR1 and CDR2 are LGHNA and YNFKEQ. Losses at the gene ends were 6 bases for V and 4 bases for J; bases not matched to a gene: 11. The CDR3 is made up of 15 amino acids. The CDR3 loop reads CASRSGGALSYEQYF. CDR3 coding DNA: TGTGCCAGCAGGTCAGGGGGCGCGCTATCATACGAGCAGTACTTC.

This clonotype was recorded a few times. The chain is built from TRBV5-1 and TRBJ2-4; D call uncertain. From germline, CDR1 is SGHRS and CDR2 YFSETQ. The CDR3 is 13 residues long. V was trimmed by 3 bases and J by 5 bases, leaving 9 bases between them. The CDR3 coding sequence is TGCGCCAGCAGCTCGCGAGTTGAAAACATTCAGTACTTC. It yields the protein CASSSRVENIQYF.

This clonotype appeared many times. The CDR3, as DNA: TGTGCCAGCAGCATCAGTGGCACCAACAACCTCACCGGGGAGCTGTTTTTT. Amino acid sequence: CASSISGTNNLTGELFF. The gene calls are TRBV21-1 and TRBJ2-2. TRBV21-1 is termed a pseudogene. This CDR3 contains 17 residues.

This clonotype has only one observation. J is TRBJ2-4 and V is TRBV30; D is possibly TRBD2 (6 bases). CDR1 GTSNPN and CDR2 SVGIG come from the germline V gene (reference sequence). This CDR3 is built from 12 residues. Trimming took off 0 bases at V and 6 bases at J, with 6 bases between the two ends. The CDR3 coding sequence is TGTGCCTGGAGTGTGGGGGGAAACATTCAGTACTTC. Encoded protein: CAWSVGGNIQYF.

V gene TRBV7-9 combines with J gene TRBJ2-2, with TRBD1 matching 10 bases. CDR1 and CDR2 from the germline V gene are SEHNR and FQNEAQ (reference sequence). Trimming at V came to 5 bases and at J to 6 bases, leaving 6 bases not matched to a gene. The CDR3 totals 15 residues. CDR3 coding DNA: TGTGCCAGCAGCACGGGACAGGGGTACGCCGGGGAGCTGTTTTTT. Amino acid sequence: CASSTGQGYAGELFF.

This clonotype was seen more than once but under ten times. The CDR3 nucleotides are TGTGCCAGCATCGACGGACTAGCGAACACAGATACGCAGTATTTT. Its protein is CASIDGLANTDTQYF. This chain links TRBV12-3 or TRBV12-4 with TRBJ2-3; 9 bases agree with TRBD2. After removal of 7 bases from V and 2 bases from J, the junction contained 7 bases not matched to a gene. The CDR3 is 15 amino acids.

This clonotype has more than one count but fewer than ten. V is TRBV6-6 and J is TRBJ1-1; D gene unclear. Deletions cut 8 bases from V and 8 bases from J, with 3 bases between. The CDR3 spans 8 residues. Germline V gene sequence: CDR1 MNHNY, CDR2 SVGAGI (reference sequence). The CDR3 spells CASLEAFF. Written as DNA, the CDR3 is TGTGCCAGCCTCGAAGCTTTCTTT.

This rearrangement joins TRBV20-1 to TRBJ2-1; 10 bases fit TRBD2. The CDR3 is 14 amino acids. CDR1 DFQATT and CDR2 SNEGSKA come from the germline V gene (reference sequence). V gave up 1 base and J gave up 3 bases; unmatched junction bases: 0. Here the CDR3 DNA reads TGCAGTGCTAGAGTAGCGGGGGGCTACAATGAGCAGTTCTTC. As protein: CSARVAGGYNEQFF.

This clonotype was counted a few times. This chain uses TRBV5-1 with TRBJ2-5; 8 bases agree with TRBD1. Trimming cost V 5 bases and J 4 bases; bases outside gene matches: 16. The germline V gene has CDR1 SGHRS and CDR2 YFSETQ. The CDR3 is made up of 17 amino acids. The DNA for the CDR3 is TGCGCCAGCAGTCCGTTGTTTAGGACAGGGAATGGAGAGACCCAGTACTTC. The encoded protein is CASSPLFRTGNGETQYF.

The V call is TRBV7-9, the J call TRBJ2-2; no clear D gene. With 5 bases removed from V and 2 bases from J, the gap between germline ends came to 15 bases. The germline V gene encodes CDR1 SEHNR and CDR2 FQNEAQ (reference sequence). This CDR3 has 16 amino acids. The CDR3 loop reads CASSPGPFLNTGELFF. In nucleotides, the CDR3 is TGTGCCAGCAGCCCCGGTCCGTTTTTAAACACCGGGGAGCTGTTTTTT.

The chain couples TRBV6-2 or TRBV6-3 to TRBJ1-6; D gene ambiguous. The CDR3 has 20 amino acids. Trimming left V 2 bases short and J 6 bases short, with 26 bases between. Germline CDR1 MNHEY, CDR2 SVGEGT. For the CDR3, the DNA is TGTGCCAGCAGTTACCACCTAGGTGTTCCGGTAAACACGGGTAATTCACCCCTCCACTTT. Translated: CASSYHLGVPVNTGNSPLHF.

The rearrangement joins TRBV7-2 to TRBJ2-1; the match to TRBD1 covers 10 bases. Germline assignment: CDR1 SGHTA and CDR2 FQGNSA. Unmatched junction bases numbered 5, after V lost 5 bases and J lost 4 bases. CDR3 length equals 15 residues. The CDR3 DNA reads TGTGCCAGCAGCCGAAGGACAGGGGGATACAATGAGCAGTTCTTC. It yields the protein CASSRRTGGYNEQFF.

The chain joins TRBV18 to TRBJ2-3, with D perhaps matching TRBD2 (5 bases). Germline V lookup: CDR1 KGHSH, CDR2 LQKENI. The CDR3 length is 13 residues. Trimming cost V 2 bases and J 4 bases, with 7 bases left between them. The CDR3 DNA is TGTGCCAGCTCACCAGAGGGCCCAGATACGCAGTATTTT. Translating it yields CASSPEGPDTQYF.

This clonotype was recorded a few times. The CDR3, as DNA: TGTGCCACCAGTGAGGTTGCCTACGAGCAGTACGTC. It specifies CATSEVAYEQYV. The chain joins TRBV24-1 to TRBJ2-7; D is ambiguous. The V gene's germline CDR1 is KGHDR and CDR2 SFDVKD. The CDR3 is 12 residues long. Trimming removed 4 bases from V and 2 bases from J, with 5 bases in between.

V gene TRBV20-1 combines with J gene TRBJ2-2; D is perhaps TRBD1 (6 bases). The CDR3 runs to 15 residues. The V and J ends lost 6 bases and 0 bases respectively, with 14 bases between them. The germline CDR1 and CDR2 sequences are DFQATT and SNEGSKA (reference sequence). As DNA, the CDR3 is TGCAGTGCCCAGGGGCGTCTAACGAACACCGGGGAGCTGTTTTTT. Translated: CSAQGRLTNTGELFF.